This is a list of T cell receptor beta chains from one sample in a study of T-cell reconstitution after alpha-beta-depleted transplantation in children. TCRdb reanalysed the PCR reads using MiXCR and keeps one entry per CDR3 protein. Among about 200,000 distinct CDR3 sequences listed, approximately 6.9% were seen once. The sequenced sample was PBMCs, obtained before TCRalphabeta/CD19-depleted stem cell transplant. These receptor sequences come from a boy aged 2-15 years with acute lymphoblastic leukemia, due to receive a stem cell transplant. Both conserved end residues are part of each CDR3. The order of the fields is clone size, J gene, V gene, D gene, CDR3 protein, CDR3 DNA. The D gene is left open where the match is weak. A clone size is listed for some rows: how often the clone was seen (once, few, many), or a class if it is expanded.

size: few; J: TRBJ1-1; V: TRBV7-2; D: TRBD1; CDR3: CASSLVMGQGNTEAFF; DNA: TGTGCCAGCAGCTTAGTCATGGGACAGGGGAACACTGAAGCTTTCTTT
size: few; J: TRBJ2-5; V: TRBV11-2; D: TRBD2; CDR3: CASSFFGAGIAGARETQYF; DNA: TGTGCCAGCAGCTTTTTTGGGGCTGGAATAGCGGGAGCCAGGGAGACCCAGTACTTC
size: many; J: TRBJ2-1; V: TRBV29-1; D: .; CDR3: CSARVGGGNEQFF; DNA: TGCAGCGCCCGAGTGGGAGGGGGCAATGAGCAGTTCTTC
size: many; J: TRBJ2-7; V: TRBV18; D: TRBD1; CDR3: CASSRDSSYEQYF; DNA: TGTGCCAGCTCACGGGACAGCTCCTACGAGCAGTACTTC
size: many; J: TRBJ2-7; V: TRBV29-1; D: TRBD1; CDR3: CSVENRGSEQYF; DNA: TGCAGCGTTGAAAACAGGGGGTCAGAGCAGTACTTC
size: many; J: TRBJ2-7; V: TRBV28; D: TRBD1; CDR3: CASTPRGTGVRMSSYEQYF; DNA: TGTGCCAGCACCCCGCGCGGGACAGGGGTCCGTATGAGCTCCTACGAGCAGTACTTC
size: many; J: TRBJ2-7; V: TRBV4-3; D: .; CDR3: CASSRDYGWGYYEQYF; DNA: TGCGCCAGCAGCCGAGATTACGGGTGGGGATACTACGAGCAGTACTTC
size: .; J: TRBJ2-5; V: TRBV28; D: .; CDR3: CASTPLDLETQYF; DNA: TGTGCCAGCACCCCGCTTGACCTGGAGACCCAGTACTTC
size: many; J: TRBJ2-1; V: TRBV5-1; D: TRBD2; CDR3: CASSLEPAGAYNEQFF; DNA: TGCGCCAGCAGCTTGGAGCCAGCGGGGGCCTACAATGAGCAGTTCTTC
size: many; J: TRBJ2-3; V: TRBV29-1; D: TRBD2; CDR3: CSVDPAGEGVGTQYF; DNA: TGCAGCGTTGACCCAGCGGGAGAGGGGGTTGGTACGCAGTATTTT
size: many; J: TRBJ1-4; V: TRBV4-2; D: .; CDR3: CASSQDSRGDEKLFF; DNA: TGTGCCAGCAGCCAAGATTCGCGGGGAGATGAAAAACTGTTTTTT
size: many; J: TRBJ2-4; V: TRBV29-1; D: .; CDR3: CSVSLENIQYF; DNA: TGCAGCGTTAGCCTCGAAAACATTCAGTACTTC
size: many; J: TRBJ2-7; V: TRBV13; D: .; CDR3: CASSLGPFPYEQYF; DNA: TGTGCCAGCAGCTTAGGCCCCTTTCCCTACGAGCAGTACTTC
size: many; J: TRBJ1-2; V: TRBV12-3/TRBV12-4; D: TRBD1; CDR3: CASSLGQLYGYTF; DNA: TGTGCCAGCAGCCTGGGACAGCTCTATGGCTACACCTTC
size: few; J: TRBJ1-5; V: TRBV12-3/TRBV12-4; D: TRBD1; CDR3: CASIRGQGENQPQHF; DNA: TGTGCCAGCATTCGGGGACAGGGGGAAAATCAGCCCCAGCATTTT
size: many; J: TRBJ2-1; V: TRBV7-2; D: TRBD2; CDR3: CASSFSGGVNFNEQFF; DNA: TGTGCCAGCAGCTTTAGCGGGGGGGTTAATTTTAATGAGCAGTTCTTC
size: many; J: TRBJ2-1; V: TRBV12-3/TRBV12-4; D: .; CDR3: CASSFVGSSYNEQFF; DNA: TGTGCCAGCAGTTTTGTGGGGAGCTCCTACAATGAGCAGTTCTTC
size: .; J: TRBJ1-1; V: TRBV11-2; D: .; CDR3: CASSLGRYGGSMNTEAFF; DNA: TGTGCCAGCAGCTTAGGTCGTTACGGGGGCTCGATGAACACTGAAGCTTTCTTT
size: many; J: TRBJ2-3; V: TRBV7-9; D: .; CDR3: CASSSGRNSDTQYF; DNA: TGTGCCAGCAGCTCGGGCCGAAACTCCGATACGCAGTATTTT
size: many; J: TRBJ2-7; V: TRBV20-1; D: TRBD1; CDR3: CSARGGAGQGIYEQYF; DNA: TGCAGTGCTAGAGGGGGTGCGGGACAGGGAATCTACGAGCAGTACTTC
size: .; J: TRBJ1-6; V: TRBV6-2/TRBV6-3; D: .; CDR3: CASRDAGTLNSPLHF; DNA: TGTGCCAGCAGGGATGCCGGGACACTTAATTCACCCCTCCACTTT
size: few; J: TRBJ2-1; V: TRBV12-3/TRBV12-4; D: TRBD2; CDR3: CASRYPGTSGGAVPYNEQFF; DNA: TGTGCCAGCAGATACCCTGGGACTAGCGGGGGGGCTGTCCCCTACAATGAGCAGTTCTTC
size: .; J: TRBJ2-1; V: TRBV12-3/TRBV12-4; D: TRBD1; CDR3: CASSSGTDYNEQFF; DNA: TGTGCCAGCAGTTCAGGGACAGACTACAATGAGCAGTTCTTC
size: .; J: TRBJ1-2; V: TRBV20-1; D: .; CDR3: CSAILGGGGYTF; DNA: TGCAGTGCCATTCTGGGGGGAGGTGGCTACACCTTC
size: .; J: TRBJ2-6; V: TRBV28; D: TRBD2; CDR3: CATSGLAGLSGANVLTF; DNA: TGTGCCACCTCGGGACTAGCGGGCCTCTCTGGGGCCAACGTCCTGACTTTC
size: many; J: TRBJ2-1; V: TRBV10-3; D: .; CDR3: CAISDRTANSYNEQFF; DNA: TGTGCCATCAGTGATCGGACAGCTAATAGCTACAATGAGCAGTTCTTC
size: many; J: TRBJ2-3; V: TRBV20-1; D: .; CDR3: CSLGGRSGTDTQYF; DNA: TGCAGCCTCGGGGGGCGGAGCGGCACAGATACGCAGTATTTT
size: .; J: TRBJ1-2; V: TRBV7-2; D: .; CDR3: CASSLGTEYGYTF; DNA: TGTGCCAGCAGCTTAGGGACTGAATATGGCTACACCTTC
size: few; J: TRBJ2-1; V: TRBV11-3; D: TRBD2; CDR3: CASSPRGAFYNEQFF; DNA: TGTGCCAGCAGCCCGCGGGGGGCTTTTTACAATGAGCAGTTCTTC
size: many; J: TRBJ1-1; V: TRBV6-5; D: .; CDR3: CASSNARNLNTEAFF; DNA: TGTGCCAGCAGCAATGCCCGAAATCTGAACACTGAAGCTTTCTTT
size: many; J: TRBJ2-7; V: TRBV9; D: .; CDR3: CASSPEARESYEQYF; DNA: TGTGCCAGCAGCCCCGAAGCCCGGGAGTCCTACGAGCAGTACTTC
size: many; J: TRBJ2-7; V: TRBV7-2; D: .; CDR3: CASSLGLRSYEQYF; DNA: TGTGCCAGCAGCTTGGGACTCCGATCCTACGAGCAGTACTTC
size: many; J: TRBJ1-1; V: TRBV7-2; D: .; CDR3: CASSLPSLMNTEAFF; DNA: TGTGCCAGCAGCTTACCATCCCTTATGAACACTGAAGCTTTCTTT
size: many; J: TRBJ2-1; V: TRBV24-1; D: TRBD2; CDR3: CATSDWEGRNEQFF; DNA: TGTGCCACCAGTGATTGGGAGGGGAGGAATGAGCAGTTCTTC
size: many; J: TRBJ1-1; V: TRBV12-3/TRBV12-4; D: TRBD1; CDR3: CASSLQGAMSEAFF; DNA: TGTGCCAGCAGTTTGCAGGGGGCGATGTCTGAAGCTTTCTTT
size: many; J: TRBJ2-3; V: TRBV27; D: TRBD2; CDR3: CASSRAGGTDTQYF; DNA: TGTGCCAGCTCTCGAGCGGGAGGCACAGATACGCAGTATTTT
size: few; J: TRBJ2-7; V: TRBV7-8; D: TRBD1; CDR3: CASSLRTGGDPEQYF; DNA: TGTGCCAGCAGCTTAAGGACAGGGGGCGACCCCGAGCAGTACTTC
size: many; J: TRBJ2-5; V: TRBV5-1; D: TRBD2; CDR3: CASSLMTSGGASETQYF; DNA: TGCGCCAGCAGCTTAATGACTAGCGGGGGGGCCTCAGAGACCCAGTACTTC
size: many; J: TRBJ2-1; V: TRBV2; D: .; CDR3: CASISWDSYNEQFF; DNA: TGTGCCAGCATTTCTTGGGACTCCTACAATGAGCAGTTCTTC
size: many; J: TRBJ2-3; V: TRBV7-8; D: .; CDR3: CASSPLEGQDTQYF; DNA: TGTGCCAGCAGCCCATTGGAGGGGCAAGATACGCAGTATTTT
size: many; J: TRBJ2-2; V: TRBV20-1; D: .; CDR3: CSATRRNTGELFF; DNA: TGCAGTGCTACCAGACGGAACACCGGGGAGCTGTTTTTT
size: few; J: TRBJ1-1; V: TRBV10-3; D: TRBD1; CDR3: CATTLTGGNTEAFF; DNA: TGTGCCACAACTCTGACAGGGGGAAACACTGAAGCTTTCTTT
size: many; J: TRBJ1-5; V: TRBV20-1; D: TRBD1; CDR3: CSARQPQGGGNQPQHF; DNA: TGCAGTGCTAGACAACCTCAGGGGGGAGGCAATCAGCCCCAGCATTTT
size: .; J: TRBJ1-4; V: TRBV5-6; D: .; CDR3: CASSPRGGRTNEKLFF; DNA: TGTGCCAGCAGCCCCCGAGGGGGACGAACTAATGAAAAACTGTTTTTT
size: .; J: TRBJ1-5; V: TRBV11-2; D: .; CDR3: CASSDGQGGNQPQHF; DNA: TGTGCCAGCAGCGACGGGCAGGGCGGCAATCAGCCCCAGCATTTT
size: once; J: TRBJ2-7; V: TRBV20-1; D: .; CDR3: CSAPGQASYEQYF; DNA: TGCAGTGCCCCGGGGCAGGCCTCTTACGAGCAGTACTTC
size: many; J: TRBJ2-2; V: TRBV29-1; D: .; CDR3: CSVGGENTGELFF; DNA: TGCAGCGTTGGTGGGGAAAACACCGGGGAGCTGTTTTTT
size: many; J: TRBJ2-5; V: TRBV28; D: TRBD2; CDR3: CASTAGGRETQYF; DNA: TGTGCCAGCACCGCGGGAGGTCGGGAGACCCAGTACTTC
size: many; J: TRBJ2-7; V: TRBV7-8; D: TRBD1; CDR3: CASSPQGDSYEQYF; DNA: TGTGCCAGCAGCCCCCAGGGGGACTCCTACGAGCAGTACTTC
size: many; J: TRBJ2-2; V: TRBV5-4; D: .; CDR3: CANSDPSRTGELFF; DNA: TGTGCCAACTCGGACCCCTCTAGGACCGGGGAGCTGTTTTTT
size: few; J: TRBJ2-3; V: TRBV7-2; D: .; CDR3: CASSFTLDSVITDTQYF; DNA: TGTGCCAGCAGCTTTACTCTTGACAGTGTAATTACAGATACGCAGTATTTT
size: many; J: TRBJ1-4; V: TRBV5-1; D: .; CDR3: CASSLYQGLMKRLFF; DNA: TGCGCCAGCAGCTTGTACCAGGGTCTAATGAAAAGGCTGTTTTTT
size: .; J: TRBJ2-1; V: TRBV6-2/TRBV6-3; D: .; CDR3: CASSYSFQGLTNEQFF; DNA: TGTGCCAGCAGTTACTCATTTCAGGGTTTGACAAATGAGCAGTTCTTC